Included here is one T cell receptor (beta chain) sequence, with context. Its antigen is still unknown. The sample belongs to a study of a mutant IDH1 vaccine in newly diagnosed glioma. Whole-study context: Patients under treatment included 62.5% males and around 38% females and had a mean age of roughly 43 years. Antecedent treatment encompassed radiotherapy, temozolomide, or their combination; the majority received both. Study conclusions and caveats: There were vaccine-induced immune responses in under 95% of the patients. Seemingly, pseudoprogression had no relation to changes in the top peripheral T cell clonotypes.

Generated by immunoSEQ multiplex PCR, the TCRdb table keeps only in-frame clones and is missing some. The data contain around 54,000 clones, approximately 81% of them singletons. The time point was: baseline, week 1 (first vaccination visit). Treatment indicated: pre-vaccination baseline after standard-of-care therapy. The sequence came from a man between 18 and 29 years old with glioma. This material consisted of PBMCs, taken from a glioma patient treated with radiotherapy, temozolomide or both.

The CDR3 here is CASSYSRTGGMNTQYF. The DNA of the CDR3 is TGTGCCAGCAGTTACTCGAGGACAGGGGGCATGAATACGCAGTATTTT. The rearrangement joins TRBV6-5 to TRBJ2-3; TRBD1 matches at 11 bases. The CDR3 length is 16 residues. Germline assignment: CDR1 MNHEY and CDR2 SVGAGI. The V segment lost 0 bases and the J segment 7 bases; nucleotides outside the gene matches: 6.